The rows below give T cell receptor beta chains drawn from one sample of a study of technical replicates of blood from a handful of donors. The method was immunoSEQ multiplex PCR; TCRdb's version includes in-frame clones alone and lacks a portion of them. The repertoire consists of fewer than 85,000 clones, with roughly 90% occurring once and the leading ten covering about 4.5%. Material: PBMCs. The receptors were sampled from a human donor in good health. Some clones in this sample may be carry-over from other donors' samples. Both conserved end residues are trimmed from each CDR3.

j_call v_call cdr3_length cdr3_aa
TRBJ2-7 TRBV18 13 ASSPPSGSVHEQY
TRBJ1-5 TRBV19 13 ASSVPGQGMGPQH
TRBJ1-1 TRBV19 13 ASSAGWGGFTEAF
TRBJ2-3 TRBV4-3 14 ASSQEDRFSTDTQY
TRBJ2-1 TRBV2 13 ASSPSGLSSNEQF
TRBJ2-3 TRBV10-2 12 ASSEGTSVDTQY
TRBJ1-6 TRBV7-6 12 ASSLVVGLRPLH
TRBJ2-3 TRBV23-1 14 ASPPTGYQGTDTQY
TRBJ1-1 TRBV4-1 14 ASSQAQGASNTEAF
TRBJ2-6 TRBV19 12 ASRQGSGANVLT
TRBJ2-1 TRBV15 10 ATSRTGWEQF
TRBJ1-5 TRBV15 13 ATSSDRVGNQPQH
TRBJ2-2 TRBV13 15 ASSLSGFGHTTGELF
TRBJ2-5 TRBV7-2 16 ASSLFYPTGEYGETQY
TRBJ1-2 TRBV19 10 ASSTSAGGYT
TRBJ1-5 TRBV30 12 AWSGTGRGQPQH
TRBJ1-1 TRBV11-3 13 ASSLSGTMNTEAF
TRBJ1-1 TRBV14 12 ASSQGHSNTEAF
TRBJ2-3 TRBV7-2 14 ASSRGSGTGSRTQY
TRBJ1-1 TRBV2 13 ASSREWQVNTEAF
TRBJ1-1 TRBV18 11 ASSPLGGTEAF
TRBJ2-4 TRBV28 14 ASVKGQGGLKNIQY
TRBJ1-5 TRBV7-6 16 ASSLVPPGTGGNQPQH
TRBJ2-2 TRBV5-1 12 ASSLTTSVGELF
TRBJ1-5 TRBV30 13 AWGAGTIFNQPQH
TRBJ2-2 TRBV4-3 16 ASSQDESGLVIVGELF
TRBJ1-4 TRBV4-2 11 ASSQDSREKLF
TRBJ2-1 TRBV7-2 14 ASSLEAGGFGNEQF
TRBJ2-1 TRBV29-1 13 SVDRLAGPYNEQF
TRBJ2-5 TRBV27 10 AIKDRDETQY
TRBJ2-2 TRBV10-1 14 ASSESRDTNTGELF
TRBJ2-2 TRBV15 14 ATSRDSGAVTGELF
TRBJ2-7 TRBV6-5 13 ASSYSWGRDYEQY
TRBJ2-7 TRBV14 13 ASSQTTGGLGEQY
TRBJ2-5 TRBV5-6 11 ASFPAGVETQY
TRBJ2-7 TRBV21-1 12 ASNERDRRNEQY
TRBJ1-2 TRBV9 11 ASSITGNYGYT
TRBJ1-1 TRBV19 14 ASSIRRGQGGAEAF
TRBJ2-1 TRBV7-2 14 ASSSGLAGSQGEQF
TRBJ2-2 TRBV9 13 ASSVGTTGTGELF
TRBJ2-7 TRBV19 12 ASRGTGDSYEQY
TRBJ1-3 TRBV13 13 ASSPGQTKGNTIY